This record looks at one TCR beta chain sequence and its context. What it binds is not known. Documented time point: healthy volunteer bleed at 2 weeks. Total RNA came from unfractionated whole blood. This sample was included in a study of human T cells and chemical hapten exposure. In the study overall: Small pooled library volume differences mainly caused per-sample TCR yield variation. Findings and limits, study-wide: TCRs at a frequency above 1 in 1000 stayed unchanged with DPC sensitization.

The V end lost 4 bases, the J end lost 0 bases, and 17 bases lay between the germline ends. The germline CDR1 and CDR2 sequences are SGHRS and YFSETQ. The CDR3 covers 18 residues. MiXCR, run by TCRdb on the RACE reads, gives a single entry per CDR3 protein. This sample has approximately 97,000 distinct CDR3 sequences, with about 8.7% found just once. V usage is TRBV5-1 and J usage is TRBJ1-6, with a tentative D call TRBD1 (5 bases). Input material: whole blood. The source of this sequence is a female donor in good health. Some clones in this sample may be carry-over from other donors' samples. The CDR3 region is CASSAGHSGSSYNSPLHF. The CDR3 DNA follows: TGCGCCAGCAGCGCGGGGCACTCAGGGAGCTCCTATAATTCACCCCTCCACTTT.